One sample yielded the 15 T cell receptor beta chains listed below, sequenced in a study of a mutant IDH1 vaccine in newly diagnosed glioma. Their specific antigens are unknown. Produced via immunoSEQ multiplex PCR; TCRdb's table is partial and in-frame only. The sample lists almost 30,000 clones; 75% to 90% were seen once. Time point specified: week 5, during vaccination. It was 300 ug of mutant IDH1 20-mer peptide that made up each vaccine dose, given with topical imiquimod. Sample: peripheral blood mononuclear cells (PBMCs), taken from a glioma patient whose treatment included an IDH1 peptide vaccine. These receptors were collected from a woman in her 40s with glioma. Some clones in this sample may be carry-over from other donors' samples.

The V gene is TRBV7-9, the J gene TRBJ2-5, with a possible D match to TRBD2 (6 bases). There are 14 residues in the CDR3. V was clipped by 6 bases and J by 5 bases, with 16 bases between them. Germline lookup yields CDR1 SEHNR and CDR2 FQNEAQ (reference sequence). The chain's CDR3 is CASSAGTEGETQYF. CDR3 coding DNA: TGTGCCAGCAGTGCCGGGACGGAGGGGGAGACCCAGTACTTC.

The gene calls are TRBV5-6 and TRBJ2-4; the match to TRBD2 covers 7 bases. The germline V gene has CDR1 SGHDT and CDR2 YYEEEE. CDR3 length equals 18 residues. After removal of 4 bases from V and 1 base from J, the junction contained 14 bases not matched to a gene. Written as DNA, the CDR3 is TGTGCCAGCAGCGCCGGGGGGTCCCGATCGTTGGCCAAAAACATTCAGTACTTC. Translating it yields CASSAGGSRSLAKNIQYF. Full variable domain (outside the CDR3, taken from reference TRBV5-6 and TRBJ2-4): DAGVTQSPTHLIKTRGQQVTLRCSPKSGHDTVSWYQQALGQGPQFIFQYYEEEERQRGNFPDRFSGHQFPNYSSELNVNALLLGDSALYLCASSAGGSRSLAKNIQYFGAGTRLSVL.

This clone was found a few times. The rearrangement links TRBV7-2 to TRBJ1-2, with no clear D. The CDR3 is 16 amino acids. The V end was cut by 4 bases, the J end by 4 bases, with 19 bases between. CDR1 SGHTA and CDR2 FQGNSA come from the germline V gene. CDR3 DNA sequence: TGTGCCAGCAGCTCGAGAAAAGACATGGTCCGCTATGGCTACACCTTC. It encodes CASSSRKDMVRYGYTF. Supplemented by reference TRBV7-2 and TRBJ1-2, the full variable domain reads GAGVSQSPSNKVTEKGKDVELRCDPISGHTALYWYRQSLGQGLEFLIYFQGNSAPDKSGLPSDRFSAERTGGSVSTLTIQRTQQEDSAVYLCASSSRKDMVRYGYTFGSGTRLTVV.

The CDR3 sequence is CASSEYPSATNEKLFF. The CDR3, as DNA: TGTGCCAGCAGTGAATATCCAAGTGCAACTAATGAAAAACTGTTTTTT. This chain joins TRBV25-1 and TRBJ1-4, with D uncertain. The CDR3 has 16 residues. V lost 0 bases, J lost 0 bases, and 8 bases lay in between. Germline-derived CDR1 and CDR2 are MGHDK and SYGVNS.

V gene TRBV15 combines with J gene TRBJ2-7, with 8 nucleotides matching TRBD1. Per the germline V gene, CDR1 is LNHNV and CDR2 is YYDKDF (reference sequence). This CDR3 region has 15 residues. Trimming removed 0 bases from V and 3 bases from J; junction bases left unmatched: 4. The DNA for the CDR3 is TGTGCCACCAGCAGAGATCCCGGACAGGGCTACGAGCAGTACTTC. Protein sequence: CATSRDPGQGYEQYF.

This chain's CDR3 is CASSLSDSHNEQFF. For the CDR3, the DNA is TGCGCCAGCAGCTTATCGGACAGTCACAATGAGCAGTTCTTC. The chain joins TRBV5-1 to TRBJ2-1, with D possibly matching TRBD1 (6 bases). The CDR3 consists of 14 residues. The V gene's germline CDR1 is SGHRS and CDR2 YFSETQ. V lost 2 bases and J lost 5, with 11 bases in between.

The chain is built from TRBV6-1 and TRBJ2-3; 7 positions agree with TRBD2. CDR1 is MNHNS and CDR2 is SASEGT in the germline V gene. This CDR3 comprises 10 residues. After removal of 5 bases from V and 13 bases from J, the junction contained 3 bases not matched to a gene. CDR3 DNA: TGTGCCAGCAGTTGGGGGGGAGAGTATTTT. Protein sequence: CASSWGGEYF.

The chain uses TRBV19 and TRBJ2-5, with a weak D call TRBD2 (6 bases). Trimming took off 6 bases at V and 4 bases at J, with 12 bases between the two ends. The CDR3 sequence is 13 residues long. CDR1 is LNHDA and CDR2 is SQIVND in the germline V gene (reference sequence). CDR3 DNA: TGTGCCAGTAGCAGGACTATTGGAGAGACCCAGTACTTC. Its translation is CASSRTIGETQYF.

The chain uses TRBV7-2 and TRBJ1-1; D is unclear. Trimming took 1 base from V and 1 from J, leaving 7 bases between them. The CDR3 covers 14 residues. Per the germline V gene, CDR1 is SGHTA and CDR2 is FQGNSA. The CDR3: CASSLEWENTEAFF. In DNA form, the CDR3 reads TGTGCCAGCAGCTTAGAGTGGGAGAACACTGAAGCTTTCTTT.

The V and J genes are TRBV7-8 and TRBJ1-2; D remains ambiguous. Trimming shortened V by 5 bases and J by 8 bases, and 24 bases separated the two germline ends. Germline V gene sequence: CDR1 SGHVS, CDR2 FQNEAQ. The CDR3 is 16 amino acids. CDR3 sequence: CASSPPRQSIRGGYTF. The CDR3 DNA reads as TGTGCCAGCAGCCCTCCTCGCCAAAGTATCAGAGGCGGCTACACCTTC.

This clone was detected only once. The V and J genes are TRBV10-2 and TRBJ1-4; no clear D. The CDR3 length is 15 residues. Germline V gene data show CDR1 as WSHSY and CDR2 as SAAADI. Trimming took off 0 bases at V and 6 bases at J, with 11 bases between the two ends. The CDR3: CASSESGRVHEKLFF. The CDR3 nucleotides read TGCGCCAGCAGTGAGTCGGGGAGGGTACATGAAAAACTGTTTTTT.

This chain uses TRBV19 with TRBJ2-3; TRBD1 aligns across 7 bases. Germline trimming cut 2 bases from V and 4 bases from J; bases unmatched to any gene: 12. Per germline, CDR1 LNHDA and CDR2 SQIVND (reference sequence). This CDR3 comprises 17 residues. The CDR3 nucleotides read TGTGCCAGTAGTATACCCAGGGGGTCCACGGGATCAGATACGCAGTATTTT. This encodes CASSIPRGSTGSDTQYF.

This chain connects TRBV2 to TRBJ1-4; D is unresolved. This CDR3 has 14 residues. CDR1 SNHLY and CDR2 FYNNEI come from the germline V gene. V was shortened by 8 bases and J by 0 bases, with 10 bases between the two germline ends. DNA for the CDR3: TGTGCCAGCTCTCGGATTTCAACTAATGAAAAACTGTTTTTT. Protein product: CASSRISTNEKLFF.

The genes are TRBV6-5 and TRBJ1-5; a possible D gene is TRBD1 (6 bases). The germline V gene has CDR1 MNHEY and CDR2 SVGAGI. The CDR3 is 14 residues long. Trimming removed 6 bases at V and 4 bases at J, with 13 bases between. CDR3 sequence (DNA): TGTGCCAGCAGGCCAGGGGTAGGTAATCAGCCCCAGCATTTT. Translation gives CASRPGVGNQPQHF.

The chain uses TRBV19 and TRBJ1-1, with 12 bases aligning to TRBD1. The germline gives CDR1 LNHDA, CDR2 SQIVND (reference sequence). The CDR3 spans 15 residues. V shed 9 bases, J shed 0 bases, and the junction held 5 bases outside the gene matches. The DNA for the CDR3 is TGTGCCAGCAGGGACAGGGGGCGATTGAACACTGAAGCTTTCTTT. Amino acids: CASRDRGRLNTEAFF.